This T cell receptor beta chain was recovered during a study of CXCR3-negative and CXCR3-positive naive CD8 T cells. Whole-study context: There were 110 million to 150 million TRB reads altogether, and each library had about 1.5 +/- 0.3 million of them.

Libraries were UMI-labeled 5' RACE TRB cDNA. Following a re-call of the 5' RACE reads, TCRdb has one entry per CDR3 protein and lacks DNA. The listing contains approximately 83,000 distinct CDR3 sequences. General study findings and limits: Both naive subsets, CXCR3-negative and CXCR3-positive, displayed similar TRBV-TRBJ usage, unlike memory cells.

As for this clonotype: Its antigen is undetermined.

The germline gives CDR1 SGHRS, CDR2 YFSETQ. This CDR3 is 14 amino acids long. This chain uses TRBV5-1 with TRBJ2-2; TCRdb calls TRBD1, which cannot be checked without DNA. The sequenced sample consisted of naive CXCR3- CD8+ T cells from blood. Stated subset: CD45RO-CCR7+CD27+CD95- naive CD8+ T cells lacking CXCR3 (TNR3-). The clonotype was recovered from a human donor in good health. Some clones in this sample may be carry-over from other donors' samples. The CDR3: CASRRTGDGGELFF.